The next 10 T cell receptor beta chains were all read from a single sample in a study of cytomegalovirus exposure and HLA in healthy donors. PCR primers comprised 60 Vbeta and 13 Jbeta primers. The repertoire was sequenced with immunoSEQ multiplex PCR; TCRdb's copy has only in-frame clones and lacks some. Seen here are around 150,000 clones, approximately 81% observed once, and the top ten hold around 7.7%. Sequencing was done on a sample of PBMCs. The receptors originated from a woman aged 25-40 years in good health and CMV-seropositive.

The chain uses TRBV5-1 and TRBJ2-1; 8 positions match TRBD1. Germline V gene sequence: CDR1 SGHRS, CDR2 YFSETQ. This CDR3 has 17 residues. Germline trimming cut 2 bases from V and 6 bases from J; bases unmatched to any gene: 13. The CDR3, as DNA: TGCGCCAGCAGCTTAATGATCCGGACAGGGAGGTCCAATGAGCAGTTCTTC. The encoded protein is CASSLMIRTGRSNEQFF.

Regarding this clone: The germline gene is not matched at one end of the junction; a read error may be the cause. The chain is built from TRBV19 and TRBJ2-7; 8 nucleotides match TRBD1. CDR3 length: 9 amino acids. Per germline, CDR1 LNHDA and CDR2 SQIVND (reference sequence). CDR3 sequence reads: CASPTGVDF. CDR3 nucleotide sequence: TGTGCCAGTCCGACAGGGGTAGACTTC. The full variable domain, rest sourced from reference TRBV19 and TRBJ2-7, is DGGITQSPKYLFRKEGQNVTLSCEQNLNHDAMYWYRQDPGQGLRLIYYSQIVNDFQKGDIAEGYSVSREKKESFPLTVTSAQKNPTAFYLCASPTGVDFGPGTRLTVT.

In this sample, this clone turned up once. The CDR3 loop is CASSFLPGFTDTQYF. For the CDR3, the DNA is TGTGCCAGCAGCTTTTTGCCAGGGTTTACAGATACGCAGTATTTT. The chain recombines TRBV7-8 with TRBJ2-3, with D perhaps matching TRBD1 (5 bases). V was shortened by 3 bases and J by 3 bases, with 13 bases between the two germline ends. The length of the CDR3 is 15 residues. Per germline, CDR1 SGHVS and CDR2 FQNEAQ.

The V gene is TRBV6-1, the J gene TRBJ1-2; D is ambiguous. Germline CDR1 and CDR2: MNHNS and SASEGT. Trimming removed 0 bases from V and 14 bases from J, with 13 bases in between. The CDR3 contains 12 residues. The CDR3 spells CASSEALEAQTF. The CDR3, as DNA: TGTGCCAGCAGTGAAGCGCTTGAGGCCCAAACCTTC.

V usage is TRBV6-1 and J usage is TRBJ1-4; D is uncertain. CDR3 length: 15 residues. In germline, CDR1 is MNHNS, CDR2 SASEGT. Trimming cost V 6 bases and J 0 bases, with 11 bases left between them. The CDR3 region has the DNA TGTGCCAGCAGCCCGAGACGGGCAACTAATGAAAAACTGTTTTTT. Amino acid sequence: CASSPRRATNEKLFF.

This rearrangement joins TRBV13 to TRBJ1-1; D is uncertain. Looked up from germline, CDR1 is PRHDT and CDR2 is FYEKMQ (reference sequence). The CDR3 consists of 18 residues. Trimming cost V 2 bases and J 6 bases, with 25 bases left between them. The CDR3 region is CASSLLPREGRAGSEAFF. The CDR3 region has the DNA TGTGCCAGCAGCTTACTCCCCCGCGAGGGCCGTGCGGGTTCTGAAGCTTTCTTT.

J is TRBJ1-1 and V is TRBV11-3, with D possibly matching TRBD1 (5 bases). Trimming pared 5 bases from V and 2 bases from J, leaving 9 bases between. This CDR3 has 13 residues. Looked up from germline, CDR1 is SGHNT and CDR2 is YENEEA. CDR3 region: CASSPGINTEAFF. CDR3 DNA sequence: TGTGCCAGCAGCCCAGGGATTAACACTGAAGCTTTCTTT.

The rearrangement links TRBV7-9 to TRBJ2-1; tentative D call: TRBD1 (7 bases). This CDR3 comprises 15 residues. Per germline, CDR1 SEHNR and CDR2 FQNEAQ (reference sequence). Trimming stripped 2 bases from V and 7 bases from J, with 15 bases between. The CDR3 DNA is TGTGCCAGCAGCTTAAACAGGGGAGGTTCTAATGAGCAGTTCTTC. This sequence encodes CASSLNRGGSNEQFF.

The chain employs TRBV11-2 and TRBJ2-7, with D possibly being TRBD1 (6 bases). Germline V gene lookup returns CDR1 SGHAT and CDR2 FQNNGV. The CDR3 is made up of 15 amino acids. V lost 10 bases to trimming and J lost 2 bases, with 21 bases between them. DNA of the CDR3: TGTGCCATCTCGAACATATTGCAGGGGACCTACGAGCAGTACTTC. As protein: CAISNILQGTYEQYF.

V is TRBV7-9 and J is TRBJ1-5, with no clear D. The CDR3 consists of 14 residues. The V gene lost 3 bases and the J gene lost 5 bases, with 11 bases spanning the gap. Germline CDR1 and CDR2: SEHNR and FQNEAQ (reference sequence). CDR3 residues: CASSFLTSDQPQHF. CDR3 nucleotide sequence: TGTGCCAGCAGCTTCCTTACCTCAGATCAGCCCCAGCATTTT.